The entry that follows covers one T cell receptor (beta chain) sequence. The sample originates from a study of OX40 agonist ivuxolimab in advanced cancers. Study-wide context: Melanoma, hepatocellular carcinoma, head and neck or renal cell cancer occurred in dose-escalation patients.

Clones were sequenced by immunoSEQ multiplex PCR, and TCRdb holds only the in-frame ones, with some missing. This table has 55,000 to 85,000 clones, 65% to 90% appearing once. V dropped 0 bases and J dropped 3 bases, with 12 bases sitting between them. This CDR3 has 16 residues. The sequencing used CD4+ or CD8+ T cells sorted from blood, collected in a trial of the OX40 agonist ivuxolimab. This clonotype was obtained from an adult with an advanced solid tumor such as melanoma, head and neck, liver or kidney cancer. The V call is TRBV23-1, the J call TRBJ1-5, with a tentative D call TRBD1 (6 bases). TRBV23-1 carries the ORF label, with uncertain function. As DNA, the CDR3 is TGCGCCAGCAGTCAATCGTCGCAGGGGAACAATCAGCCCCAGCATTTT. Residues: CASSQSSQGNNQPQHF.